The 2 T cell receptor beta chains below were found in one sample sequenced in a study of blood T cell repertoires in COVID-19. Using immunoSEQ multiplex PCR, the repertoire was profiled, and TCRdb retains in-frame clones only, with some absent. Here the sample spans fewer than 80,000 clones, around 90% being singletons. The sequenced material came from peripheral blood. The source is a man in his 70s with acute or convalescent COVID-19.

The chain couples TRBV19 to TRBJ1-2, with D hard to call. CDR1 and CDR2 from the germline V gene are LNHDA and SQIVND (reference sequence). The CDR3 has 14 amino acids. V gave up 4 bases and J gave up 8 bases, with 17 bases separating them. The CDR3 nucleotides are TGTGCCAGTAGTACAAACGGGGATATCGGGGGCTACACCTTC. Its protein is CASSTNGDIGGYTF. Complete variable domain (other parts from reference TRBV19 and TRBJ1-2): DGGITQSPKYLFRKEGQNVTLSCEQNLNHDAMYWYRQDPGQGLRLIYYSQIVNDFQKGDIAEGYSVSREKKESFPLTVTSAQKNPTAFYLCASSTNGDIGGYTFGSGTRLTVV.

The V gene is TRBV3-1 (or the pseudogene TRBV3-2), the J gene TRBJ1-6; 8 bases are a match to TRBD1. The V gene's germline CDR1 is LGHDT and CDR2 YNNKEL (reference sequence). J was trimmed by 10 bases and V by 6 bases; bases with no gene match: 11. CDR3 length: 15 amino acids. This CDR3 reads CASSDSAGGRSPLHF. As DNA, the CDR3 is TGTGCCAGCAGTGATTCGGCAGGGGGCCGGTCACCCCTCCACTTT.